These T cell receptor beta chains were read from a single sample in a study of lymphopenia after photon versus proton radiotherapy. The method was immunoSEQ multiplex PCR; TCRdb's version includes in-frame clones alone and lacks a portion of them. The sample consists of roughly 150,000 clones, roughly nine tenths of them appearing once. Sequenced here: peripheral blood, sampled from a patient treated with photon-based radiotherapy. All receptors come from a man in his fifties with gastric cancer. The CDR3 runs from the conserved cysteine through the conserved F or W. The D gene is left open where the match is weak. Only part of the rows carry a size: once, few, many, or a class if the clone is expanded.

NA 15 TRBD1 TRBJ1-2 TRBV5-1 CASSLMDRGGYGYTF TGCGCCAGCAGCTTGATGGACAGGGGAGGGTATGGCTACACCTTC
NA 15 TRBD2 TRBJ2-3 TRBV6-6 CASSRTSGSTDTQYF TGTGCCAGCAGTCGGACTAGCGGGAGTACAGATACGCAGTATTTT
NA 14 TRBD1 TRBJ2-2 TRBV19 CASRDRGDTGELFF TGTGCCAGTAGGGACAGGGGAGACACCGGGGAGCTGTTTTTT
NA 14 NA TRBJ2-7 TRBV18 CASSPAASSYEQYF TGTGCCAGCTCACCTGCAGCGAGCTCCTACGAGCAGTACTTC
NA 15 TRBD1 TRBJ2-5 TRBV5-6 CASSFRTGGAETQYF TGTGCCAGCAGCTTCCGGACAGGGGGTGCGGAGACCCAGTACTTC
once 15 NA TRBJ1-5 TRBV6-6 CASSYGRERSEPQHF TGTGCCAGCAGTTACGGGCGGGAACGATCCGAGCCCCAGCATTTT
NA 15 NA TRBJ2-7 TRBV5-5 CASSLDAVSSYEQYF TGTGCCAGCAGCTTGGATGCGGTTAGCTCCTACGAGCAGTACTTC
NA 11 NA TRBJ1-4 TRBV28 CASTGAEKLFF TGTGCCAGCACCGGGGCCGAAAAACTGTTTTTT
NA 13 NA TRBJ2-5 TRBV7-2 CASSPHPQETQYF TGTGCCAGCAGCCCCCACCCCCAAGAGACCCAGTACTTC
few 14 TRBD2 TRBJ2-3 TRBV4-2 CASSPASGQDTQYF TGTGCCAGCAGCCCGGCTAGCGGGCAAGATACGCAGTATTTT
few 14 NA TRBJ1-2 TRBV7-9 CASSLGGTQYGYTF TGTGCCAGCAGCTTAGGTGGGACCCAGTATGGCTACACCTTC
NA 15 NA TRBJ2-5 TRBV11-2 CASSFYPGTNKPQYF TGTGCCAGCAGCTTTTACCCCGGGACAAACAAGCCCCAGTACTTC
NA 14 NA TRBJ1-1 TRBV30 CGVRAGRMNTEAFF TGTGGCGTCAGGGCCGGGCGGATGAACACTGAAGCTTTCTTT
NA 16 TRBD2 TRBJ2-3 TRBV2 CASRRGTSGRTDTQYF TGTGCCAGCAGGAGGGGGACTAGCGGGAGAACAGATACGCAGTATTTT
NA 16 NA TRBJ2-3 TRBV27 CASRTGDTLGTDTQYF TGTGCCAGCAGAACCGGGGACACCCTGGGCACAGATACGCAGTATTTT
NA 13 NA TRBJ2-7 TRBV10-1 CASSERSIYEQYF TGCGCCAGCAGTGAGAGGTCGATTTACGAGCAGTACTTC
few 15 NA TRBJ2-5 TRBV5-1 CASSQYGQSQETQYF TGCGCCAGCAGCCAATACGGACAGTCCCAAGAGACCCAGTACTTC
NA 16 NA TRBJ2-1 TRBV29-1 CSVEDLGADPVYEQFF TGCAGCGTTGAAGATTTGGGGGCTGACCCGGTGTATGAGCAGTTCTTC
once 12 NA TRBJ2-7 TRBV5-4 CASSSPEYEQYF TGTGCCAGCAGCTCCCCAGAGTACGAGCAGTACTTC
NA 13 TRBD2 TRBJ2-7 TRBV2 CASRLAGAYEQYF TGTGCCAGCAGACTAGCGGGAGCGTACGAGCAGTACTTC
NA 13 NA TRBJ2-6 TRBV19 CASKRSGANVLTF TGTGCCAGTAAGCGATCTGGGGCCAACGTCCTGACTTTC
NA 16 TRBD2 TRBJ2-1 TRBV13 CASSSLAGGSNNEQFF TGTGCCAGCAGCTCACTAGCGGGAGGGAGTAACAATGAGCAGTTCTTC
once 15 NA TRBJ2-1 TRBV5-1 CASKKQLSSYNEQFF TGCGCCAGCAAGAAACAGTTAAGCTCCTACAATGAGCAGTTCTTC
NA 11 NA TRBJ1-1 TRBV2 CASSADTEAFF TGTGCCAGCAGTGCGGACACTGAAGCTTTCTTT
NA 15 TRBD1 TRBJ1-1 TRBV7-2 CASSFDRGVNTEAFF TGTGCCAGCAGCTTCGACAGGGGGGTGAACACTGAAGCTTTCTTT
NA 13 NA TRBJ2-1 TRBV11-2 CASSLDRENEQFF TGTGCCAGCAGCTTAGATAGAGAGAATGAGCAGTTCTTC
once 17 TRBD1 TRBJ2-2 TRBV15 CATSRPLDRGRTGELFF TGTGCCACCAGCAGACCTCTGGACAGGGGAAGAACCGGGGAGCTGTTTTTT
NA 16 NA TRBJ2-7 TRBV6-6 CASSYQGKSMSYEQYF TGTGCCAGCAGTTATCAGGGTAAAAGTATGTCCTACGAGCAGTACTTC
NA 14 NA TRBJ1-1 TRBV28 CASSGTLGRTEAFF TGTGCCAGCAGCGGAACCCTAGGTAGGACTGAAGCTTTCTTT
NA 16 TRBD1 TRBJ2-1 TRBV4-1 CASSQDGRQGYNEQFF TGCGCCAGCAGCCAAGATGGGAGACAGGGCTACAATGAGCAGTTCTTC
NA 11 NA TRBJ1-2 TRBV20-1 CSAAGGYGYTF TGCAGTGCTGCTGGGGGCTATGGCTACACCTTC
NA 12 NA TRBJ2-1 TRBV7-2 CASTLNSNEQFF TGTGCCAGCACCCTTAACAGCAATGAGCAGTTCTTC
NA 16 TRBD1 TRBJ2-7 TRBV7-9 CASSLGDRGPSYEQYF TGTGCCAGCAGCTTAGGCGACAGGGGCCCTTCCTACGAGCAGTACTTC
NA 13 NA TRBJ2-1 TRBV5-1 CASSIGGGYEQFF TGCGCCAGCAGCATTGGTGGAGGGTATGAGCAGTTCTTC
NA 15 NA TRBJ2-5 TRBV5-1 CASSLAARGGETQYF TGCGCCAGCAGCTTGGCCGCCAGGGGAGGGGAGACCCAGTACTTC
NA 14 TRBD2 TRBJ2-1 TRBV2 CASSILAGYNEQFF TGTGCCAGCAGTATACTAGCGGGGTACAATGAGCAGTTCTTC
NA 18 TRBD2 TRBJ2-1 TRBV13 CASSFLGVRTSAYNEQFF TGTGCCAGCAGCTTCTTAGGGGTACGGACTAGCGCCTACAATGAGCAGTTCTTC
NA 15 TRBD1 TRBJ1-5 TRBV2 CASSGDREINQPQHF TGTGCCAGCAGTGGCGACAGGGAGATCAATCAGCCCCAGCATTTT
NA 15 NA TRBJ2-7 TRBV19 CASSFSAHGRYEQYF TGTGCCAGTAGTTTTTCGGCCCACGGACGCTACGAGCAGTACTTC
NA 17 TRBD2 TRBJ2-3 TRBV5-4 CASSPWKRGGGTDTQYF TGTGCCAGCAGCCCCTGGAAAAGGGGAGGGGGCACAGATACGCAGTATTTT
NA 11 NA TRBJ2-1 TRBV29-1 CSVGGDNEQFF TGCAGCGTTGGGGGGGACAATGAGCAGTTCTTC
NA 19 TRBD2 TRBJ2-1 TRBV14 CASSQLPGLAGSGYNEQFF TGTGCCAGCAGCCAGCTCCCTGGACTAGCGGGATCGGGCTACAATGAGCAGTTCTTC
NA 11 NA TRBJ1-3 TRBV28 CATQGGNTIYF TGTGCCACCCAGGGTGGAAACACCATATATTTT
NA 14 NA TRBJ2-5 TRBV9 CASSVEGRKETQYF TGTGCCAGCAGCGTAGAAGGCAGAAAAGAGACCCAGTACTTC
once 12 NA TRBJ2-3 TRBV30 CAWTQSGDTQYF TGTGCCTGGACCCAATCGGGAGATACGCAGTATTTT
NA 15 TRBD2 TRBJ2-7 TRBV18 CASSPPPSGRYEQYF TGTGCCAGCTCACCACCCCCTAGCGGGAGATACGAGCAGTACTTC
NA 15 TRBD2 TRBJ2-1 TRBV29-1 CSVELAGRAGNEQFF TGCAGCGTTGAATTGGCAGGGAGGGCCGGCAATGAGCAGTTCTTC
NA 13 NA TRBJ2-7 TRBV28 CASAQQRFGEQYF TGTGCCAGTGCCCAACAGCGTTTTGGGGAGCAGTACTTC
NA 14 NA TRBJ2-7 TRBV15 CATSRGGSTYEQYF TGTGCCACCAGCAGAGGGGGCAGCACCTACGAGCAGTACTTC
NA 17 NA TRBJ1-2 TRBV5-1 CASSLGGLGQATYGYTF TGCGCCAGCAGCTTGGGGGGCCTCGGACAAGCGACCTATGGCTACACCTTC
NA 13 NA TRBJ1-3 TRBV5-1 CASSTGPGNTIYF TGCGCCAGCAGCACGGGGCCTGGAAACACCATATATTTT
NA 15 NA TRBJ1-1 TRBV5-5 CASSLWGSDSTEAFF TGTGCCAGCAGCTTGTGGGGTTCAGATAGCACTGAAGCTTTCTTT
once 15 TRBD1 TRBJ2-7 TRBV6-1 CASRLRQGDTYEQYF TGTGCCAGCAGACTTCGACAGGGGGACACCTACGAGCAGTACTTC
NA 16 NA TRBJ2-5 TRBV9 CASSVGGGAQGETQYF TGTGCCAGCAGCGTAGGAGGGGGTGCACAGGGAGAGACCCAGTACTTC
NA 19 TRBD1 TRBJ1-5 TRBV7-3 CASSLIWDRDSMSNQPQHF TGTGCCAGCAGCTTAATATGGGACAGGGACTCAATGAGCAATCAGCCCCAGCATTTT
NA 15 NA TRBJ1-5 TRBV27 CASSLNGGPNQPQHF TGTGCCAGCAGTTTAAACGGGGGGCCCAATCAGCCCCAGCATTTT
once 14 TRBD2 TRBJ2-2 TRBV14 CASSQKLAGGELFF TGTGCCAGCAGCCAAAAACTAGCGGGAGGGGAGCTGTTTTTT
NA 16 NA TRBJ2-6 TRBV7-8 CASSFFTDSGANVLTF TGTGCCAGCAGCTTTTTTACAGACTCTGGGGCCAACGTCCTGACTTTC
NA 14 NA TRBJ1-3 TRBV5-1 CASSSDVSGNTIYF TGCGCCAGCAGCTCGGACGTCTCTGGAAACACCATATATTTT